The clone carrying this TCR beta chain appeared once. The assay was immunoSEQ multiplex PCR, and TCRdb's table has in-frame clones only and misses some. The sample lists 50,000 to 60,000 clones; 85% to 90% were seen once. This sample is part of a study of T cell changes during pregnancy in multiple sclerosis. This CDR3 comprises 14 residues. The V and J ends lost 4 bases and 5 bases, in that order; junction bases with no gene match: 5. Germline assignment: CDR1 SGHRS and CDR2 YFSETQ. The sample here was CD4+ T cells from peripheral blood mononuclear cells, taken in the first trimester of pregnancy. This sequence was found in a female donor with multiple sclerosis, enrolled in a pregnancy study. This chain connects TRBV5-1 to TRBJ2-5, with 10 bases fitting TRBD1. The CDR3 is CASSTDRGRETQYF. Here the CDR3 DNA reads TGCGCCAGCAGCACCGACAGGGGGCGGGAGACCCAGTACTTC.